A selection of T cell receptor beta chains follows, all from one sample in a study of control samples from healthy donors and cancer patients. The data were produced by immunoSEQ multiplex PCR, yet TCRdb's version contains in-frame clones alone and is incomplete. The repertoire holds 120,000 or so clones, about 93% seen once, with about 1.7% in the top ten. Sequenced input: PBMCs. These receptors were collected from a man aged 45 to 65 with head and neck cancer. The conserved cysteine and the conserved F or W are not part of the CDR3 here. A D gene is named only where the DNA matches it firmly.

V gene | D gene | CDR3 protein
TRBV6-5 | . | ASSYSVGGLGYT
TRBV6-5 | TRBD1 | ASRAPGGEQY
TRBV19 | . | ASSTLALQSIGKLF
TRBV19 | . | ASSTRARGGTDTQY
TRBV9 | . | ASSPRGGEKLF
TRBV13 | . | ASSSDIQGSRELF
TRBV5-8 | . | ASSFYIEAF
TRBV6-5 | TRBD1 | ATNGQGLTEAF
TRBV7-9 | . | ASSIGHLGEAF
TRBV7-2 | TRBD1 | ASSSGQRHQPQH